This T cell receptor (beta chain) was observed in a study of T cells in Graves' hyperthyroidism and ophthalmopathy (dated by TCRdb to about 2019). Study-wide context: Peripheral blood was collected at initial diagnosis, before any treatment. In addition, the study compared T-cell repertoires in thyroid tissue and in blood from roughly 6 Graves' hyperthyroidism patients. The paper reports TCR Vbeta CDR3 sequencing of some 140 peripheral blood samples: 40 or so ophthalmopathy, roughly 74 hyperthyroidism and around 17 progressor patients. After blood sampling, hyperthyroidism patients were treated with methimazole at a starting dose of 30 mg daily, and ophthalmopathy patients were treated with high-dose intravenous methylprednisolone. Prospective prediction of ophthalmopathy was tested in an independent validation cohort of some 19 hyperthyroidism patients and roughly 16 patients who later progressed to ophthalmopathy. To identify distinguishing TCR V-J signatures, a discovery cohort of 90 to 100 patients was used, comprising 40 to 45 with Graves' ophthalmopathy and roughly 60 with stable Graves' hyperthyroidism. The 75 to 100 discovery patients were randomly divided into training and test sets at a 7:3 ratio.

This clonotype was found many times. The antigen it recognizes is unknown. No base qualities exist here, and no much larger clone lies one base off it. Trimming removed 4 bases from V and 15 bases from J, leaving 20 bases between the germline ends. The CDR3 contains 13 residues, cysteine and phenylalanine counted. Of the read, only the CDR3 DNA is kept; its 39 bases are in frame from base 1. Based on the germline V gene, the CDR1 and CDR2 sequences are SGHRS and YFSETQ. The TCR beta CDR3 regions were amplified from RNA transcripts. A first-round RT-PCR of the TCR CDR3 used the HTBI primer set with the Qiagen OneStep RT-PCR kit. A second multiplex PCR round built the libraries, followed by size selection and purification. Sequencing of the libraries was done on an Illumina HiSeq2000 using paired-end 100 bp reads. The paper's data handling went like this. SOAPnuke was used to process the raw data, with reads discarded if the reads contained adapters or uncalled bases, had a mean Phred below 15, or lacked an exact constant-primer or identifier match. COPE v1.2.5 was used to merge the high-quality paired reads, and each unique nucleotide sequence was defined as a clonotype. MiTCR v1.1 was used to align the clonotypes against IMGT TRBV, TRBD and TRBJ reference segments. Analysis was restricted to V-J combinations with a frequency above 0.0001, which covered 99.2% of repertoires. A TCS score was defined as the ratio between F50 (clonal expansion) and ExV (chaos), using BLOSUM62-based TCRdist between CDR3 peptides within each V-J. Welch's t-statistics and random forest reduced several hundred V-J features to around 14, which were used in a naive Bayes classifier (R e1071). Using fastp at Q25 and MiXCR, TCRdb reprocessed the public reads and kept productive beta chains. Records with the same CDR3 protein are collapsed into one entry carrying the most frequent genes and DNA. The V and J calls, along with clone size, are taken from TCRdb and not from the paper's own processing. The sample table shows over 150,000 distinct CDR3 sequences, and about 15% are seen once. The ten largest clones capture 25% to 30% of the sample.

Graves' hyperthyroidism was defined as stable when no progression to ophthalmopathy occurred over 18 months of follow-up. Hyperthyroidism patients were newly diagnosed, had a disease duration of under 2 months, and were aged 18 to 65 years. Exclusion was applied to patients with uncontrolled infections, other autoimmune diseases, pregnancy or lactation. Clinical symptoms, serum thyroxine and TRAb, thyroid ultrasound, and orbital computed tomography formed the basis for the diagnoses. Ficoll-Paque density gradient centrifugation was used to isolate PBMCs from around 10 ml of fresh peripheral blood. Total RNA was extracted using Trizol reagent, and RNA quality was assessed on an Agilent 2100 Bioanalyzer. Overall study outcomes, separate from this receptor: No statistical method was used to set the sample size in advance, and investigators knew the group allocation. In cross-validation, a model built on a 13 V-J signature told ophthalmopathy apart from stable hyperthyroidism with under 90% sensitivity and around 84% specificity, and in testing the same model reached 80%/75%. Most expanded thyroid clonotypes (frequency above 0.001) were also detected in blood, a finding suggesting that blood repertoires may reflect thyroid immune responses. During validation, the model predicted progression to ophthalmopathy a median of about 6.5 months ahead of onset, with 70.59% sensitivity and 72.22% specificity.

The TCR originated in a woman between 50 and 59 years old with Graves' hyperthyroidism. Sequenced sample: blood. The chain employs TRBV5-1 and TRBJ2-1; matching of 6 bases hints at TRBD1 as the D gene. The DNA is TGCGCCAGCAGCCTTAACCAGGGGATACTGCCGTTCTTC. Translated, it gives CASSLNQGILPFF.